Included here is one TCR beta chain sequence, with context. Its antigen remains unidentified. Unique molecular identifiers tagged the TCRbeta library. TCRdb itself ran the PCR reads through MiXCR, one entry per CDR3 protein. This table holds about 220,000 distinct CDR3 sequences, around a sixth found once. These data come from a study of T-cell reconstitution after alpha-beta-depleted transplantation in children. Overall study findings and caveats: Recipient T cells and thymic progenitors that survived gave rise to the high TCRbeta diversity observed at day 60 in some patients. Among T cells one year after transplant, newly produced cells accounted for most counts and diversity. Expanded graft clones, several hundred of them, were reportedly the source of alpha-beta T cells about two months after transplant.

CDR3 length: 14 residues. The germline V gene encodes CDR1 SGHTA and CDR2 FQGNSA. V lost 4 bases and J lost 3, with 13 bases in between. The chain is built from TRBV7-2 and TRBJ2-7; a weak D match, TRBD1 (6 bases). Sequences were derived from PBMCs, mostly from graft donor cells, sampled 360 days after TCRalphabeta/CD19-depleted stem cell transplant. The source is a male patient between 2 and 10 years old who had a stem cell transplant for acute lymphoblastic leukemia, so the T cells may come from the graft donor. CDR3 region: CASSSYRVGYEQYF. The CDR3 coding sequence is TGTGCCAGCAGCTCTTACAGGGTGGGCTACGAGCAGTACTTC.